Below, 4 T cell receptor beta chains from the same sample are listed, as sequenced in a study of CD8 T cells in Susac syndrome. Reverse transcription of roughly 0.5 to 1 ug RNA used random hexamers. TCRdb reprocessed the immunoSEQ multiplex PCR reads via MiXCR and lists one record per CDR3 protein. Here the sample spans some 100,000 distinct CDR3 sequences, roughly 96% being singletons. The material sequenced was CD4+ T cells from PBMCs. These receptor sequences come from a human donor in good health.

The chain links TRBV27 to TRBJ1-6; D possibly corresponds to TRBD1 (5 bases). Per germline, CDR1 MNHEY and CDR2 SMNVEV (reference sequence). V dropped 6 bases and J dropped 9 bases, with 12 bases sitting between them. The CDR3 length is 13 residues. Here the CDR3 reads CASSRERGSPLHF. For the CDR3, the DNA is TGTGCCAGCAGCCGGGAAAGGGGTTCACCCCTCCACTTT.

The gene calls are TRBV29-1 and TRBJ2-7; D may match TRBD1 or TRBD2 (5 bases each). Trimming took 6 bases from V and 0 from J, leaving 15 bases between them. The CDR3 has 14 residues. Germline V gene lookup returns CDR1 SQVTM and CDR2 ANQGSEA. In DNA, the CDR3 is TGCAGCGTACGCCGGGACCTCGCCTCCTACGAGCAGTACTTC. Its translation: CSVRRDLASYEQYF.

The chain links TRBV7-8 to TRBJ1-5; weak D call: TRBD1 (6 bases). Germline V lookup: CDR1 SGHVS, CDR2 FQNEAQ. The CDR3 extends over 17 amino acids. With 1 base removed from V and 2 bases from J, the gap between germline ends came to 15 bases. CDR3 in DNA: TGTGCCAGCAGCTTAGACGCGGACAGATTTGGCAATCAGCCCCAGCATTTT. This gives the protein CASSLDADRFGNQPQHF. Full variable domain (missing parts from reference TRBV7-8 and TRBJ1-5): GAGVSQSPRYKVAKRGQDVALRCDPISGHVSLFWYQQALGQGPEFLTYFQNEAQLDKSGLPSDRFFAERPEGSVSTLKIQRTQQEDSAVYLCASSLDADRFGNQPQHFGDGTRLSIL.

The chain recombines TRBV5-1 with TRBJ2-7; 7 nucleotides agree with TRBD1. V trimming: 4 bases; J trimming: 5 bases; junction bases outside the gene matches: 6. The CDR3 runs 13 residues. Germline assignment: CDR1 SGHRS and CDR2 YFSETQ. The CDR3 spells CASSTTGSHEQYF. CDR3 nucleotide sequence: TGCGCCAGCAGCACGACAGGGTCCCACGAGCAGTACTTC.